The clone carrying this T cell receptor (beta chain) has only a few counts. Preparing the TCRbeta library involved the use of unique molecular identifiers. In TCRdb, the PCR reads were re-called with MiXCR into one record per CDR3 protein. Counted here are hundreds of thousands of distinct CDR3 sequences, approximately 16% occurring once; the ten biggest clones make up 3% to 4%. The sample comes from a study of T-cell reconstitution after alpha-beta-depleted transplantation in children. This sequence was found in a human donor who donated a stem cell graft to a child with acute lymphoblastic leukemia. The sample in question was PBMCs from the stem cell graft donor, obtained from the stem cell graft.

The CDR3 DNA follows: TGCGCCAGCAGCCACCGTCTAGTCGCGAGCTCCTACAATGAGCAGTTCTTC. This codes for CASSHRLVASSYNEQFF. The chain employs TRBV5-1 and TRBJ2-1, with D unclear. The CDR3 runs 17 residues. Looked up from germline, CDR1 is SGHRS and CDR2 is YFSETQ. The germline V and J ends were trimmed by 4 bases and 0 bases, with 17 bases remaining between them.